This T cell receptor beta chain appears in the sequencing data of a study of tumor-infiltrating T cells and Merkel cell polyomavirus listed by TCRdb under 2017. About the study as a whole: In Merkel cell carcinoma patients, the study examined CD8+ T cells specific for the Merkel cell polyomavirus KLL epitope. In 14 to 15 samples, TRB sequencing was done on KLL-tetramer-sorted cells from blood or tumor-infiltrating lymphocytes, along with 11 to 12 matched whole-tumor samples. Patients presented at varying disease stages and were followed for a median of roughly 2.5 years, with a range of 1. The therapies patients received were varied and non-standardized, including chemotherapy, radiation and immunotherapies. Most of the whole-tumor samples were approximately 23-micron curls sectioned from formalin-fixed, paraffin-embedded tissue blocks. Across the study, one tumor sample was obtained as a frozen nodal tumor digest and one as a flash-frozen core biopsy of a metastasis. General study outcomes and caveats: Significantly improved MCC-specific survival was associated with a higher fraction of KLL-specific T cells within tumors (about 1.8-18% versus roughly 0-0.14%). A greater number of unique KLL-specific clonotypes in tumors (about 5-120 vs 0-3) was associated with a significant advantage in MCC-specific survival (P = 0.0051). KLL-specific TRB repertoires were diverse and mostly private, with just one public clonotype, shared by two patients, among approximately 400 unique sequences. The study examined just one viral epitope, so T cells targeting other Merkel cell polyomavirus epitopes were not captured. The small sample size of the study (n ≈ eleven patients) is recognized as a limitation.

By immunohistochemistry, the tumors of all patients showed robust positive staining for Merkel cell polyomavirus Large T antigen. More than 10 Merkel cell carcinoma patients with robust KLL-tetramer+ populations, above 0.04% of CD8+ T cells, in blood and/or cultured TIL were included. All patients were Caucasian, with a median age of roughly 60 years and a range of roughly 50 to 77 years. Lymph node tumors were analyzed for patients with unknown primaries who presented with nodal disease, or when there was not enough primary tissue. Receptor amplification or capture employed the immunoSEQ multiplex PCR assay. Adaptive Biotechnologies (Seattle, WA) carried out the genomic DNA extraction, TRB sequencing and normalization. Per the original workflow: To compute clonality, the Shannon entropy of productive TRB sequences was normalized by log2 of unique productive sequences and then subtracted from one. KLL-specific clonotypes in tumors were identified by matching TCRbeta CDR3 amino acid sequences with those from each patient's tetramer-sorted sample. What TCRdb holds here is the immuneACCESS table cut down to in-frame rearrangements. Part of the clones is not present; checked against another copy, under half of the missing clones reflect an unresolved V gene, and the others are unexplained. V and J calls and clone size come straight from that table; D and trimming were deduced from the DNA. This sample comprises 20,000 to 30,000 clones, about 90% of them detected only once. 2.5% to 3.5% of the sample is held by the ten biggest clonotypes.

As for this clone: This clone's antigen is unknown. No quality values exist for individual bases; no much larger clone is one base distant.

The germline V gene gives CDR1 as LGHNA and CDR2 as YSLEER. A distance of 18 bases separates the germline ends of V and J, which lose 0 bases and 8 bases respectively. Measured from the cysteine to the phenylalanine, the CDR3 is 16 residues long. Kept here is only the CDR3 DNA, which spans 48 bases and is read in frame from base 1. This sequence was found in a man aged 50-60 years with Merkel cell carcinoma. Sequenced sample: lymph node tissue. The V gene is TRBV4-3 and the J gene is TRBJ2-3; the D gene remains uncertain. The CDR3 here reads CASSQDFGSVAGTQYF. The sequence in DNA is TGCGCCAGCAGCCAAGATTTCGGTTCGGTCGCAGGTACGCAGTATTTT.